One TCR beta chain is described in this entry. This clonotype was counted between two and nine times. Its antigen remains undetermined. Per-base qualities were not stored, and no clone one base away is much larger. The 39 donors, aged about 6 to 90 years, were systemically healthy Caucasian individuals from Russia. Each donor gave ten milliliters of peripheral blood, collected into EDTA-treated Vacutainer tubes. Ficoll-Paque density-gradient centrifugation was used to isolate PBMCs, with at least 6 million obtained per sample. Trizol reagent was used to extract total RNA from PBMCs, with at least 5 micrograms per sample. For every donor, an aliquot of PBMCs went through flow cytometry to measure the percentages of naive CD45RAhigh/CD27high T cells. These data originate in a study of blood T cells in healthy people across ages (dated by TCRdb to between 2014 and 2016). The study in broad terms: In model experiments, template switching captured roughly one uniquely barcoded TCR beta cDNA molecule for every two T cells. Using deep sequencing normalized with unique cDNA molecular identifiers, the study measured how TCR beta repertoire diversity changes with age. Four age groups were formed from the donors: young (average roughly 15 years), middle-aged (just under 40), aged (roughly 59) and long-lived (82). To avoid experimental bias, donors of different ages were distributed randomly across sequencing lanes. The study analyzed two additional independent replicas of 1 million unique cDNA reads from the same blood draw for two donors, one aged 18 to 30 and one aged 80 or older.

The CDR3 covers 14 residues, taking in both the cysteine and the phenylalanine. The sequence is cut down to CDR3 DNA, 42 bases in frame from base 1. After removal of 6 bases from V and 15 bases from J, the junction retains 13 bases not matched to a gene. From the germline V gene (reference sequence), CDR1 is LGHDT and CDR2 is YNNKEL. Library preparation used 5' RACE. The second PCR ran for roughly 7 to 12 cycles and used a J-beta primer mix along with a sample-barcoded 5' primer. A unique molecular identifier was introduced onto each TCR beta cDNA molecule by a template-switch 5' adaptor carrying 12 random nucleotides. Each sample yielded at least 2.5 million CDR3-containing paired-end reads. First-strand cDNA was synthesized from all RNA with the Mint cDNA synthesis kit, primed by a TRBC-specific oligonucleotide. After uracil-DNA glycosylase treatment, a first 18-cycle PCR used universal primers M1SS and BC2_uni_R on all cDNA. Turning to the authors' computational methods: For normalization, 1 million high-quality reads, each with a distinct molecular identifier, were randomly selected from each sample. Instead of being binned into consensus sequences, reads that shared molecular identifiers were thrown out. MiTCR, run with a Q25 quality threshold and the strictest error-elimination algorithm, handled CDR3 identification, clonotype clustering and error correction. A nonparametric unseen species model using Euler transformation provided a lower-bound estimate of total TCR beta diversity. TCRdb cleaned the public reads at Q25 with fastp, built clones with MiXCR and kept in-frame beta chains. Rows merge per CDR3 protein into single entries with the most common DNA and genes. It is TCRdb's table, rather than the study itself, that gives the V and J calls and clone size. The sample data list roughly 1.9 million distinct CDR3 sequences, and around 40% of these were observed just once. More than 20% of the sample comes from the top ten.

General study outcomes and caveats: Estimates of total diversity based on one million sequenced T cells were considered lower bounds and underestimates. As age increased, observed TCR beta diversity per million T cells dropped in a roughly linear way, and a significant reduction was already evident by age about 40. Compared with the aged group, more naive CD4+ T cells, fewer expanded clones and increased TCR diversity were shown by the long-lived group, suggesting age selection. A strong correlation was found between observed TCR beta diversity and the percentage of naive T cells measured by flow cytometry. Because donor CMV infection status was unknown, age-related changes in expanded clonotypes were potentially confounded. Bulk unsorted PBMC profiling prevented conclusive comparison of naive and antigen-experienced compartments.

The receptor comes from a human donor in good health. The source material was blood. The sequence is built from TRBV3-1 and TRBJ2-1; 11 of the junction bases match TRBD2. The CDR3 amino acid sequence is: CASSDNRLAGGRFF. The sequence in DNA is TGTGCCAGCAGTGACAACAGGCTAGCGGGGGGACGGTTCTTC.